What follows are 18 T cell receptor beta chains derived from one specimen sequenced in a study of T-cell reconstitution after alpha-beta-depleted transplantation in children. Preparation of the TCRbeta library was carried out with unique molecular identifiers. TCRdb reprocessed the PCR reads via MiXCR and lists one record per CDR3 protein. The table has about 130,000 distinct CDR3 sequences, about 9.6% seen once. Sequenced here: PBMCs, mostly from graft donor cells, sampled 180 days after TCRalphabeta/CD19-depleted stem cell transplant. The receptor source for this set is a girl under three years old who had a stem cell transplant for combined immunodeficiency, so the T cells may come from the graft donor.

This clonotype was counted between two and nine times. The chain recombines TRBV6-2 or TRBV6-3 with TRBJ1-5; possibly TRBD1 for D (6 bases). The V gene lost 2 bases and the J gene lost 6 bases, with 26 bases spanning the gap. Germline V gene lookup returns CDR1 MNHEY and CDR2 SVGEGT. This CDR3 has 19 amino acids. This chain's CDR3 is CASSYPGRQGRHLGQPQHF. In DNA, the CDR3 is TGTGCCAGCAGTTACCCCGGCAGGCAGGGGCGGCATTTGGGTCAGCCCCAGCATTTT.

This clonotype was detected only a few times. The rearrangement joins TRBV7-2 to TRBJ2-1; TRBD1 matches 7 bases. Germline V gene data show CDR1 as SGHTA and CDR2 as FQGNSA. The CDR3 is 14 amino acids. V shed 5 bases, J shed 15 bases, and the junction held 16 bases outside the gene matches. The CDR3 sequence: CASSQLDRQGIWFF. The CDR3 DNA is TGTGCCAGCAGCCAACTAGATAGACAGGGAATTTGGTTCTTC. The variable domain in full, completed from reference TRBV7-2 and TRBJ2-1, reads GAGVSQSPSNKVTEKGKDVELRCDPISGHTALYWYRQSLGQGLEFLIYFQGNSAPDKSGLPSDRFSAERTGGSVSTLTIQRTQQEDSAVYLCASSQLDRQGIWFFGPGTRLTVL.

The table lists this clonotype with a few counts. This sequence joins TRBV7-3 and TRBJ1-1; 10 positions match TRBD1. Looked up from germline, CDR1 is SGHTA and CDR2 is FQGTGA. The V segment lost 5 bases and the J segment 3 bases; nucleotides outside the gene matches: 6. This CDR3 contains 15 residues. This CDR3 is CASSPTGTGDTEAFF. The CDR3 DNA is TGTGCCAGCAGCCCCACCGGGACAGGGGACACTGAAGCTTTCTTT.

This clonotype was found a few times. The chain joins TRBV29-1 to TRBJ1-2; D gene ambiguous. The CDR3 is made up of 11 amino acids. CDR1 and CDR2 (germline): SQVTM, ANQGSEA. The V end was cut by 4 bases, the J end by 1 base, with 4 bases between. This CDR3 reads CSVVLNYGYTF. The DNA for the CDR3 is TGCAGCGTTGTGCTTAACTATGGCTACACCTTC.

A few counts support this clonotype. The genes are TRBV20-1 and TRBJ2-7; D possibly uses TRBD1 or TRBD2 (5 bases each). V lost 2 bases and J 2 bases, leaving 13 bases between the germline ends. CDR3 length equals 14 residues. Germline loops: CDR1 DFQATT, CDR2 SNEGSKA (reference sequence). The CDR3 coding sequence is TGCAGTGCTAGACTCTGGGACGGTACCTACGAGCAGTACTTC. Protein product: CSARLWDGTYEQYF.

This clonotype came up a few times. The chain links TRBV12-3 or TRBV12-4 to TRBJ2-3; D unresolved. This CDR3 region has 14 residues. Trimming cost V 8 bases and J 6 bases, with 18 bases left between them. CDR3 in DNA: TGTGCCAGCTCCTCCCGGGCCGGATTCGATACGCAGTATTTT. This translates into CASSSRAGFDTQYF.

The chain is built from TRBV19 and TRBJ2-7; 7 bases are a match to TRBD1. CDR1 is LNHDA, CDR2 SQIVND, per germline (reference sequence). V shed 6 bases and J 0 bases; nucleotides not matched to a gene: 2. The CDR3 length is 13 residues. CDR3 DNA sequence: TGTGCCAGTAGCACAGGGGTCTCCTACGAGCAGTACTTC. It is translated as CASSTGVSYEQYF.

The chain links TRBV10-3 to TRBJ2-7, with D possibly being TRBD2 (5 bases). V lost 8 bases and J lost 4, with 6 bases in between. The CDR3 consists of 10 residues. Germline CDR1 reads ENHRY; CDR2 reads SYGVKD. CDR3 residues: CAIGEYEQYF. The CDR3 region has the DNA TGTGCCATCGGGGAGTACGAGCAGTACTTC.

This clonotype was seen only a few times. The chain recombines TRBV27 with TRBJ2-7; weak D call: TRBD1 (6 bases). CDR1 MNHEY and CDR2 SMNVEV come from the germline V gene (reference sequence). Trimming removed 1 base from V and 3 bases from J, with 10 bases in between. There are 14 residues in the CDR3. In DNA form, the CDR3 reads TGTGCCAGCAGTTTATACTCAGGGGTCTACGAGCAGTACTTC. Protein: CASSLYSGVYEQYF.

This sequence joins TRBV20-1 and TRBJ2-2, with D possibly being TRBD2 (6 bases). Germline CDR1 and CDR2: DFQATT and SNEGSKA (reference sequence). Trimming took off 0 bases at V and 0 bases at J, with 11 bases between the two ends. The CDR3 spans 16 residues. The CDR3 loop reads CSARDPGTSNTGELFF. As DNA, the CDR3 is TGCAGTGCTAGAGATCCCGGGACTTCGAACACCGGGGAGCTGTTTTTT.

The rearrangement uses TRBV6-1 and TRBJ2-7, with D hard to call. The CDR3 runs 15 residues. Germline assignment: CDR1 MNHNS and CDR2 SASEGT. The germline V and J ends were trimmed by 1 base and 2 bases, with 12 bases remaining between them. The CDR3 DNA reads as TGTGCCAGCAGTGAAGTAAGGACCTGGGCCTACGAGCAGTACTTC. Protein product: CASSEVRTWAYEQYF.

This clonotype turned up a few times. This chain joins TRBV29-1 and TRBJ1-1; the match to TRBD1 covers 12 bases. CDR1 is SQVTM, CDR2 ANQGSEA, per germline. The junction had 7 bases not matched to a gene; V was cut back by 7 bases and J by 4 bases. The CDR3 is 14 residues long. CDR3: CSGGTGGPGTEAFF. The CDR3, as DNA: TGCAGCGGGGGGACAGGGGGCCCCGGCACTGAAGCTTTCTTT.

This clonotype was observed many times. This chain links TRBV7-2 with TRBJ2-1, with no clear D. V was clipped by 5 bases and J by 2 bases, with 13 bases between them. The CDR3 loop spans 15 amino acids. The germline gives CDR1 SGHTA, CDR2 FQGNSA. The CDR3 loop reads CASSPPGLTYNEQFF. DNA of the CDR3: TGTGCCAGCAGCCCGCCGGGCCTCACCTACAATGAGCAGTTCTTC.

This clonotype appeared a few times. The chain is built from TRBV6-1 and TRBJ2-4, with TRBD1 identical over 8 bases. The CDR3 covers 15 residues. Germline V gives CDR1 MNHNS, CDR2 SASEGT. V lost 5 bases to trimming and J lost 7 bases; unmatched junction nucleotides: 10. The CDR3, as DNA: TGTGCCAGCAGTCGTGACAGGGGAATGGGGAACATTCAGTACTTC. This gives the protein CASSRDRGMGNIQYF.

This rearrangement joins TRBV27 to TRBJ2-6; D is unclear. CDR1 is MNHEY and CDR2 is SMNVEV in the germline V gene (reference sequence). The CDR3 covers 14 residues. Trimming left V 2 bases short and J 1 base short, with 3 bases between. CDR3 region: CASSLESGANVLTF. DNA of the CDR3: TGTGCCAGCAGTTTAGAGTCTGGGGCCAACGTCCTGACTTTC.

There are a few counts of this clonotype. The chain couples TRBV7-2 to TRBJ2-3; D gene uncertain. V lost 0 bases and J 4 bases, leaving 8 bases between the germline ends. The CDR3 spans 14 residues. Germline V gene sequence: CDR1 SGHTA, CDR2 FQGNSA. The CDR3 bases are TGTGCCAGCAGCTTAGCGGCGACCGCAGATACGCAGTATTTT. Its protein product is CASSLAATADTQYF.

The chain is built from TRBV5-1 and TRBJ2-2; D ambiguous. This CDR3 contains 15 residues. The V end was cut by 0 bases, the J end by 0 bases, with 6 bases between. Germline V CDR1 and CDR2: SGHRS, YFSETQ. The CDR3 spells CASSLAPANTGELFF. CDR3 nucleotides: TGCGCCAGCAGCTTGGCCCCGGCGAACACCGGGGAGCTGTTTTTT.

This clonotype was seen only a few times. CDR3 in amino acids: CSVELRVSSTEAFF. The DNA of the CDR3 is TGCAGCGTTGAATTGCGGGTTTCAAGCACTGAAGCTTTCTTT. The chain uses TRBV29-1 and TRBJ1-1; D is undetermined. Germline V CDR1 and CDR2: SQVTM, ANQGSEA. V shed 2 bases and J shed 4 bases, with 14 bases lying between them. CDR3 size: 14 residues. The complete variable domain, with remaining parts taken from reference TRBV29-1 and TRBJ1-1, reads SAVISQKPSRDICQRGTSLTIQCQVDSQVTMMFWYRQQPGQSLTLIATANQGSEATYESGFVIDKFPISRPNLTFSTLTVSNMSPEDSSIYLCSVELRVSSTEAFFGQGTRLTVV.